This entry features one TCR beta chain sequence. This CDR3 region has 13 residues. Germline CDR1 SGHDN, CDR2 FVKESK. V shed 1 base and J 11 bases; nucleotides not matched to a gene: 4. The data were taken from a study of blood T cell repertoires in COVID-19. The wider study: Sites across the United States, Italy and Spain contributed samples from acute and convalescent COVID-19. T cells, B-cell-depleted T cells, or PBMCs supplied cDNA or gDNA.

The protocol was immunoSEQ multiplex PCR, while the TCRdb copy is restricted to in-frame clones and leaves out a portion. The repertoire holds tens of thousands of clones, about 82% seen once, with around a quarter in the top ten. The gene calls are TRBV14 and TRBJ2-1, with 8 bases aligning to TRBD2. The clonotype was recovered from a human donor in a cohort sampled during active COVID-19. The sequencing input was peripheral blood. CDR3 residues: CASSQGAGGQQFF. In nucleotides, the CDR3 is TGTGCCAGCAGCCAAGGGGCGGGAGGACAGCAGTTCTTC.